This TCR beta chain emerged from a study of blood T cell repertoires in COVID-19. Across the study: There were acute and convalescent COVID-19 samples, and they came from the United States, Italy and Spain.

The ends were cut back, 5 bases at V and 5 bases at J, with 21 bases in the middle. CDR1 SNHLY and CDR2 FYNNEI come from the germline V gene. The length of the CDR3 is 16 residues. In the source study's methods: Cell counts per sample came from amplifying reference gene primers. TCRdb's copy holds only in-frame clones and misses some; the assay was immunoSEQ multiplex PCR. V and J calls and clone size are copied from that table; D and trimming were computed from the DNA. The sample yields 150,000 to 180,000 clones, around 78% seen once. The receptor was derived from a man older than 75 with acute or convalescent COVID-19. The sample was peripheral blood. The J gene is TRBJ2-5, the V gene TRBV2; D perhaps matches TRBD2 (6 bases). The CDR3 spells CASSQNVGGRGETQYF. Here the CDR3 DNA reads TGTGCCAGCAGTCAGAACGTGGGGGGACGTGGGGAGACCCAGTACTTC. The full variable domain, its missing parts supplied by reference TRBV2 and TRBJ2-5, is EPEVTQTPSHQVTQMGQEVILRCVPISNHLYFYWYRQILGQKVEFLVSFYNNEISEKSEIFDDQFSVERPDGSNFTLKIRSTKLEDSAMYFCASSQNVGGRGETQYFGPGTRLLVL.